A selection of T cell receptor beta chains follows, all from one sample in a study of T cells in Graves' hyperthyroidism and ophthalmopathy. TCRdb re-analysed the multiplex PCR reads in MiXCR, keeping a single row per CDR3 protein. The sample gives 650,000 to 850,000 distinct CDR3 sequences, 18% of which show up once; 16% is in the top ten. The specimen was blood. These receptors were obtained from a woman aged 45 to 65 with Graves' hyperthyroidism that later progressed to Graves' ophthalmopathy. Each CDR3 is given with its conserved first and last residue. Each record gives: CDR3 protein, CDR3 DNA, J gene, clone size, D gene, V gene. A D gene is named only where the DNA matches it firmly. Clone size is given for some rows only: seen once, a few or many times, or a class if the clone is expanded.

CDR3 protein: CASRPGGAANEKLFF; CDR3 DNA: TGTGCCAGCAGACCAGGGGGCGCGGCTAATGAAAAACTGTTTTTT; J gene: TRBJ1-4; clone size: .; D gene: TRBD1; V gene: TRBV7-9
CDR3 protein: CASSLRLDRGGYTF; CDR3 DNA: TGCGCCAGCAGCTTGCGGCTCGACCGTGGTGGCTACACCTTC; J gene: TRBJ1-2; clone size: .; D gene: .; V gene: TRBV5-1
CDR3 protein: CSTEGLANTDTQYF; CDR3 DNA: TGCAGTACAGAGGGACTAGCGAACACAGATACGCAGTATTTT; J gene: TRBJ2-3; clone size: many; D gene: TRBD2; V gene: TRBV20-1
CDR3 protein: CASSSTGDRQHF; CDR3 DNA: TGCGCCAGCAGCTCGACAGGGGACCGCCAGCATTTT; J gene: TRBJ1-5; clone size: .; D gene: TRBD1; V gene: TRBV10-1
CDR3 protein: CASRVTGRLAYGYTF; CDR3 DNA: TGTGCCAGCAGAGTCACAGGAAGGCTGGCCTATGGCTACACCTTC; J gene: TRBJ1-2; clone size: many; D gene: .; V gene: TRBV2
CDR3 protein: CASRDRGPHQPQHF; CDR3 DNA: TGTGCCTCCCGGGACAGGGGACCCCATCAGCCCCAGCATTTT; J gene: TRBJ1-5; clone size: .; D gene: TRBD1; V gene: TRBV19
CDR3 protein: CASSPAGDSGANVLTF; CDR3 DNA: TGTGCCAGTAGTCCGGCGGGTGACTCTGGGGCCAACGTCCTGACTTTC; J gene: TRBJ2-6; clone size: .; D gene: .; V gene: TRBV19
CDR3 protein: CSASTGTRYSNQPQHF; CDR3 DNA: TGCAGTGCCTCGACCGGGACGAGGTATAGCAATCAGCCCCAGCATTTT; J gene: TRBJ1-5; clone size: many; D gene: .; V gene: TRBV20-1
CDR3 protein: CAIGREKLFF; CDR3 DNA: TGTGCCATCGGCCGGGAAAAACTGTTTTTT; J gene: TRBJ1-4; clone size: .; D gene: .; V gene: TRBV10-3
CDR3 protein: CASSLTKSNTGELFF; CDR3 DNA: TGCGCCAGCAGCTTAACCAAGTCGAACACCGGGGAGCTGTTTTTT; J gene: TRBJ2-2; clone size: .; D gene: .; V gene: TRBV5-1
CDR3 protein: CASSWGSGVGGELFF; CDR3 DNA: TGTGCCAGCAGCTGGGGGTCAGGGGTAGGCGGGGAGCTGTTTTTT; J gene: TRBJ2-2; clone size: many; D gene: .; V gene: TRBV7-2
CDR3 protein: CASSWGTGVYSNQPQHF; CDR3 DNA: TGTGCCAGCAGCTGGGGGACAGGGGTTTATAGCAATCAGCCCCAGCATTTT; J gene: TRBJ1-5; clone size: .; D gene: TRBD1; V gene: TRBV7-2
CDR3 protein: CASSWDRGDTQYF; CDR3 DNA: TGTGCCAGCAGCTGGGACAGGGGAGATACGCAGTATTTT; J gene: TRBJ2-3; clone size: many; D gene: TRBD1; V gene: TRBV11-3
CDR3 protein: CASSSRWPTEQFF; CDR3 DNA: TGTGCCAGCAGCTCCCGGTGGCCCACTGAGCAGTTCTTC; J gene: TRBJ2-1; clone size: .; D gene: .; V gene: TRBV7-2
CDR3 protein: CASSPPGRTSGNTIYF; CDR3 DNA: TGTGCCAGCAGCCCACCGGGACGTACCTCTGGAAACACCATATATTTT; J gene: TRBJ1-3; clone size: many; D gene: .; V gene: TRBV2
CDR3 protein: CASRTNFYEQYF; CDR3 DNA: TGTGCCAGCAGGACAAACTTCTACGAGCAGTACTTC; J gene: TRBJ2-7; clone size: .; D gene: .; V gene: TRBV7-2
CDR3 protein: CSAGWDRTFDAFF; CDR3 DNA: TGCAGTGCTGGATGGGACAGGACGTTTGATGCTTTCTTT; J gene: TRBJ1-1; clone size: many; D gene: TRBD1; V gene: TRBV20-1
CDR3 protein: CASGQDATNEKLFF; CDR3 DNA: TGTGCCAGCGGACAGGATGCAACTAATGAAAAACTGTTTTTT; J gene: TRBJ1-4; clone size: few; D gene: TRBD1; V gene: TRBV6-1
CDR3 protein: CASSLRKDGELFF; CDR3 DNA: TGCGCCAGCAGCTTGAGGAAAGATGGGGAGCTGTTTTTT; J gene: TRBJ2-2; clone size: many; D gene: .; V gene: TRBV5-1
CDR3 protein: CARLGLQETQYF; CDR3 DNA: TGTGCCCGACTGGGACTCCAAGAGACCCAGTACTTC; J gene: TRBJ2-5; clone size: many; D gene: .; V gene: TRBV30
CDR3 protein: CASSFRLATNEKLFF; CDR3 DNA: TGTGCCAGCAGTTTTCGACTTGCAACTAATGAAAAACTGTTTTTT; J gene: TRBJ1-4; clone size: many; D gene: .; V gene: TRBV27
CDR3 protein: CASSQDLGEKLFF; CDR3 DNA: TGTGCCAGCAGCCAAGATCTGGGTGAAAAACTGTTTTTT; J gene: TRBJ1-4; clone size: few; D gene: .; V gene: TRBV14